This TCR beta chain was sequenced during a study of cytomegalovirus exposure and HLA in healthy donors (TCRdb year 2017). Some background on the complete study: In an earlier analysis of several hundred of the donors, roughly 300 Gb of sequence data and 95 million to 130 million unique TCR beta sequences from roughly 200 million T cells were reported. A later genetic analysis took genome-wide SNP genotypes for about three fifths of the roughly 670 donors and used that subset as a discovery cohort. The number of donors typed differed by locus, with 629-630 for A, B, C, DRB1 and DQB1, roughly 520 for DQA1, some 570 for DPA1, and around 450 for DPB1. The genetic ancestry cluster associated with self-reported Caucasian donors included roughly four fifths of the 350 to 500 genotyped donors. Roughly five DR-DQ haplotypes were handled as single units for association and clustering because linkage in the cohort was strong. Donor age, sex, ethnicity and CMV serostatus were compiled alongside the repertoire data. In a later analysis, previously published TCR beta repertoires from about 640 donors were re-analyzed and high-resolution HLA genotyping was added so that TCR occurrence patterns could be studied. The aim of the study was to test whether cataloging public T cell receptors could identify signatures of past pathogen exposure. To decide whether each TCR beta V gene segment behaved as functional or pseudogenic, an earlier analysis of approximately 620 of the donors relied on high-throughput TCR beta sequencing. HLA typing included class I and class II loci at four-digit resolution. To predict cytomegalovirus infection status, the study combined high-throughput TCR immunosequencing, statistical association of individual TCRs with disease status, and machine learning. An early release that covered approximately 600 HLA-typed donors contained 300 to 350 gigabases of sequencing data and tens of millions of unique TCR sequences. All discovery cohort repertoires had been generated on a single sequencing platform. Besides the first cohort of roughly 660 subjects, a separate validation cohort made up of 95 to 150 different subjects was used. Among about 370 genotyped donors of the cohort, an average of around 250,000 unique TCR beta nucleotide sequences was sequenced per donor, of which 15% to 20% were non-productive. The T cell repertoires of 666 subjects were profiled by immunosequencing and related to cytomegalovirus serostatus. In the later analysis, no new phenotypic data were used to find candidate immune exposures; instead, reliance was placed on TCR beta sequences and their occurrence across donors. General findings and caveats noted by the study authors: A later genetic analysis associated a missense DCLRE1C variant with V-gene and J-gene trimming of TCR beta chains, and an independent cohort replicated the association. Compared with equally common non-associated chains, HLA-associated TCR beta chains in a later analysis were more clonally expanded and had lower generation probabilities. The authors suggested that the approach could potentially be generalized to other disease states and immunological phenotypes. Across donors, most TCR sequences were observed very rarely, whereas some public TCRs were present in many individuals. Because HLA typing was unavailable for some donors at each locus, only the typed subset was used in association tests. Some IMGT-functional V segments, including TRBV6-2 and TRBV6-3, could not be told apart with the 87-base-pair reads, so those segments were excluded. Linkage disequilibrium might explain the correlated functional status among segregating V segments, but an unknown experimental factor could not be ruled out. A group of highly shared sequence variants was considered likely to be a technical artifact of the sequencing pipeline. Several of the top co-occurrence clusters appeared to be linked to parvovirus B19, influenza, CMV and Epstein-Barr virus, according to a later analysis. A further reported finding was that TCR beta sequences accurately predicted the HLA-A and HLA-B alleles for most subjects in the first cohort. When HLA alleles, especially DR and DQ, strongly co-occurred, TCR associations were difficult to assign to individual alleles. The study gave a list of around 170 TCR beta chains associated with cytomegalovirus. A few of the identified cytomegalovirus-associated TCR beta chains were confirmed in vitro to be specific for cytomegalovirus antigens. This cohort had only TCR beta chains sequenced, and the lack of alpha or paired-chain data limited which features could be detected. According to a later analysis, most CMV-associated TCR beta chains appeared to be HLA-restricted, and the HLA associations seemed to be driven largely by CMV exposure. Compared with the roughly 700-donor mean, donors in an Asian-associated ancestry cluster had fewer N-insertions in productive TCRs, according to a later genetic analysis. The classifier was reported to diagnose cytomegalovirus status with high specificity and sensitivity in both the original and validation cohorts. Roughly 15 rarely observed V segments, including chromosome 9 orphons, were excluded from the earlier analysis of several hundred of the donors because counts were too low. In a later analysis, the rate of TCR association differed among HLA loci, with DRB1 alleles having the most associated TCRs and HLA-C alleles having the fewest. Immune exposure information for the cohort was limited to CMV serostatus. Specific HLA alleles were associated with roughly 17,000 TCR beta sequences at a false discovery rate of 0.05 in a later analysis. Roughly uniform sequencing depth across donors was assumed in presence/absence analyses, although this assumption may not hold. In an earlier analysis of several hundred of the donors, most TCR beta V segments were observed in productive rearrangements about 87% or about 30% of the time, broadly matching IMGT annotations.

The CDR3 spans 13 residues, from the cysteine through the phenylalanine. CDR3 DNA is the only sequence kept; it has 39 bases, read in frame from the first base. V is cut by 5 bases and J by 3 bases, and the space between the germline ends is 7 bases. The germline V gene supplies CDR1 SGHTA and CDR2 FQGNSA. Notes on this clone: Which antigen it targets is not known. Base qualities are not at hand, and no much larger clone is one base apart.

The cohort comprised fewer than 700 healthy bone marrow donors. Cohort members were all nominally healthy when sampled, although unrecorded immune exposures were likely present. The donor was CMV seronegative and was included in the group of hundreds of seronegative cohort members. Each donor provided a peripheral blood sample, and peripheral blood mononuclear cells were used for TCR beta sequencing. The Qiagen DNeasy Blood Extraction Kit was used to extract genomic DNA from the blood cell samples. Preparation of the library involved the immunoSEQ multiplex PCR assay. For the multiplex PCR, a mixture combining 60 forward primers for TCR Vbeta segments and 13 reverse primers for TCR Jbeta segments was used. Amplification of the CDR3 region of rearranged TCR beta genes was performed with a multiplex PCR assay on genomic DNA. Amplified TCR beta libraries were sequenced as 87-base-pair reads on the Illumina HiSeq System. The original methods were these. A later analysis tallied 75 million to 95 million unique TCR beta chains across the 650 to 750 repertoires, and some 10 million of those chains were shared by two or more donors. To remove PCR and sequencing errors, raw reads were error-corrected and collapsed into unique sequences using a nearest-neighbor algorithm that merged closely related sequences. To assign V, D and J gene segments, CDR3 sequences were aligned to IMGT reference sequences. For a sequence to be retained, a match of at least six nucleotides was required to both a V gene segment and a J gene segment. A rearrangement counted as productive if the CDR3 had no stop codons and remained in frame with V and J, and every other rearrangement counted as non-productive. Following IMGT convention, CDR3 was defined as the stretch from the second conserved V-encoded cysteine to the conserved J-encoded phenylalanine. In an earlier analysis of more than 550 of the donors, sequences lacking an unambiguous match to a single V gene segment were excluded. An earlier analysis of fewer than 750 of the donors classified V segments as functional when productive rearrangements were above 56.7% and as segregating when the standard deviation between donors was above 5%. A statistical classification framework was built for diagnosing cytomegalovirus status from the catalog of TCR beta chain sequences. A later analysis assigned V and J genes by comparing TCR nucleotide sequences with IMGT/GENE-DB human TR gene sequences. Using the TCRdist pipeline, a later analysis assigned CDR3 sequences along with most-parsimonious VDJ recombination scenarios. A later analysis defined each TCR beta chain by its CDR3 amino acid sequence plus V-gene family, and excluded reads lacking a unique V-gene family. As a way to deal with suspected cross-contamination and a sequencing artifact, a later analysis dropped 450 to 600 nucleotide sequences that were highly shared and had low generation probability. A later analysis calculated a clonal expansion index for each public chain from normalized within-repertoire ranks of inferred template counts. A later analysis computed generation probabilities with a VDJ recombination model fitted to out-of-frame rearrangements, and checked the results against IGoR. A later analysis scored TCR-TCR, TCR-HLA and TCR-CMV co-occurrence with hypergeometric tests, applying a repertoire-size bias correction to TCR pairs. To estimate false discovery rates, a later analysis permuted the HLA or CMV assignments 20 times. In a later analysis, co-occurring TCRs were grouped with DBSCAN, and TCRdist sequence similarity was added when clustering was performed within HLA-allele-positive subsets. Co-occurrence clustering excluded repertoires with fewer than 30,000 or more than 120,000 public chains, plus five with anomalous nucleotide sharing. This is the immuneACCESS table as TCRdb keeps it, with only in-frame sequences that have V and J called. A part of the clones is gone; compared with another copy, unresolved V genes explain less than half, and the rest is unexplained. V and J calls and clone size are copied from that table; D and trimming were computed from the DNA. Across this sample there are around 190,000 clones, with 80% seen only once. Of the sample, 4.5% to 6% falls within the top ten clones.

The sequence joins TRBV7-2 to TRBJ2-2; the D segment could be TRBD1, given 5 matching bases. The receptor was derived from a man aged 40-49 years in good health and CMV-seronegative. The sample comprised PBMCs. The CDR3 loop reads CASSARDTGELFF. The DNA is as follows: TGTGCCAGCAGCGCCAGGGACACCGGGGAGCTGTTTTTT.